This passage covers 9 T cell receptor beta chains from one sample sequenced in a study of cytomegalovirus exposure and HLA in healthy donors (dated by TCRdb to 2017 to 2019). The library was made by the immunoSEQ multiplex PCR assay. For the multiplex PCR, a mixture combining 60 forward primers for TCR Vbeta segments and 13 reverse primers for TCR Jbeta segments was used. TCRdb took this table from immuneACCESS and kept in-frame rearrangements with V and J called. Such tables lack part of the clones; where checked against another copy, unresolved V genes explain under half of the gap, and the rest is unexplained. The sample profile shows about 140,000 clones; 60% to 85% of them were found once. The ten largest clonotypes hold around 3.6% of the sample. What was sequenced was PBMCs. The receptors shown here come from a young man in good health and CMV-seronegative.

As to this clone: Other DNA sequences of this sample code for an identical CDR3. The rearrangement links TRBV30 to TRBJ2-2; D is unresolved. Per the germline V gene, CDR1 is GTSNPN and CDR2 is SVGIG (reference sequence). The CDR3 is 10 residues long. The CDR3 bases are TGTGCATCAGACACCGGGGAGCTGTTTTTT. As protein: CASDTGELFF.

The rearrangement uses TRBV7-8 and TRBJ1-1; D gene unclear. CDR3 length: 15 residues. Germline values: CDR1 SGHVS, CDR2 FQNEAQ. The V end was cut by 2 bases, the J end by 0 bases, with 10 bases between. CDR3 amino acids: CASSLLVEVNTEAFF. CDR3 DNA: TGTGCCAGCAGCTTATTAGTAGAAGTGAACACTGAAGCTTTCTTT.

The CDR3 spells CASGFLGGVSTEAFF. The CDR3 DNA follows: TGTGCTAGTGGTTTTTTAGGGGGGGTAAGCACTGAAGCTTTCTTT. The gene calls are TRBV12-5 and TRBJ1-1; TRBD1 might be the D (6 bases). Per the germline V gene, CDR1 is LGHNT and CDR2 is FRNRAP. With 3 bases removed from V and 4 bases from J, the gap between germline ends came to 15 bases. The CDR3 sequence is 15 residues long.

This clone was found once. The junction and the germline gene differ at one end; a read error may be behind it. This chain links TRBV11-1 with TRBJ2-7, with 9 nucleotides matching TRBD1. Germline V gene lookup returns CDR1 SGHAT and CDR2 FQDESV (reference sequence). The CDR3 extends over 11 amino acids. CDR3 coding DNA: TGTGCCAGCAGCGGGACAGGGAGTCGGAGCTTC. This translates into CASSGTGSRSF.

The CDR3 DNA is TGTGCCAGCAGCCCGAGGGACAGGGAGGGGGATACGCAGTATTTT. Protein: CASSPRDREGDTQYF. V is TRBV6-6 and J is TRBJ2-3; 9 nucleotides align to TRBD1. After removal of 6 bases from V and 6 bases from J, the junction contained 10 bases not matched to a gene. CDR3 length equals 15 residues. Germline values: CDR1 MNHNY, CDR2 SVGAGI (reference sequence).

The CDR3 DNA reads TGTGCCAGCAGTTACACAGGGGGCAATGGCTACACCTTC. This sequence encodes CASSYTGGNGYTF. The rearrangement uses TRBV6-5 and TRBJ1-2, with 9 bases that match TRBD1. V shed 2 bases, J shed 6 bases, and the junction held 1 base outside the gene matches. The germline V gene has CDR1 MNHEY and CDR2 SVGAGI. This CDR3 has 13 residues.

V gene TRBV5-5 combines with J gene TRBJ2-7; 7 bases align to TRBD1. The CDR3 extends over 16 amino acids. The ends lost 2 bases at V and 2 bases at J; junction bases unmatched: 10. Germline CDR1 SGHKS, CDR2 YYEKEE (reference sequence). The CDR3 reads CASSLTTGQTTYEQYF. The CDR3 DNA is TGTGCCAGCAGCTTAACCACGGGACAGACTACCTACGAGCAGTACTTC.

The chain carries TRBV14 and TRBJ2-3, with TRBD1 as a possible D gene (5 bases). Trimming removed 8 bases from V and 7 bases from J, with 13 bases in between. Germline assignment: CDR1 SGHDN and CDR2 FVKESK. The CDR3 loop spans 12 amino acids. CDR3 DNA sequence: TGTGCCAGCTCACAGGTGGGGTATACGCAGTATTTT. The encoded protein is CASSQVGYTQYF.

The chain links TRBV5-1 to TRBJ1-1, with 9 bases identical to TRBD1. J gave up 0 bases and V 3 bases, and 3 bases lay outside the gene matches. CDR3 length: 15 amino acids. Germline CDR1 reads SGHRS; CDR2 reads YFSETQ. CDR3 in DNA: TGCGCCAGCAGCTCTTGGACAGGGGTGAACACTGAAGCTTTCTTT. As protein: CASSSWTGVNTEAFF. Using reference TRBV5-1 and TRBJ1-1 for the parts outside the CDR3, the full variable domain is KAGVTQTPRYLIKTRGQQVTLSCSPISGHRSVSWYQQTPGQGLQFLFEYFSETQRNKGNFPGRFSGRQFSNSRSEMNVSTLELGDSALYLCASSSWTGVNTEAFFGQGTRLTVV.